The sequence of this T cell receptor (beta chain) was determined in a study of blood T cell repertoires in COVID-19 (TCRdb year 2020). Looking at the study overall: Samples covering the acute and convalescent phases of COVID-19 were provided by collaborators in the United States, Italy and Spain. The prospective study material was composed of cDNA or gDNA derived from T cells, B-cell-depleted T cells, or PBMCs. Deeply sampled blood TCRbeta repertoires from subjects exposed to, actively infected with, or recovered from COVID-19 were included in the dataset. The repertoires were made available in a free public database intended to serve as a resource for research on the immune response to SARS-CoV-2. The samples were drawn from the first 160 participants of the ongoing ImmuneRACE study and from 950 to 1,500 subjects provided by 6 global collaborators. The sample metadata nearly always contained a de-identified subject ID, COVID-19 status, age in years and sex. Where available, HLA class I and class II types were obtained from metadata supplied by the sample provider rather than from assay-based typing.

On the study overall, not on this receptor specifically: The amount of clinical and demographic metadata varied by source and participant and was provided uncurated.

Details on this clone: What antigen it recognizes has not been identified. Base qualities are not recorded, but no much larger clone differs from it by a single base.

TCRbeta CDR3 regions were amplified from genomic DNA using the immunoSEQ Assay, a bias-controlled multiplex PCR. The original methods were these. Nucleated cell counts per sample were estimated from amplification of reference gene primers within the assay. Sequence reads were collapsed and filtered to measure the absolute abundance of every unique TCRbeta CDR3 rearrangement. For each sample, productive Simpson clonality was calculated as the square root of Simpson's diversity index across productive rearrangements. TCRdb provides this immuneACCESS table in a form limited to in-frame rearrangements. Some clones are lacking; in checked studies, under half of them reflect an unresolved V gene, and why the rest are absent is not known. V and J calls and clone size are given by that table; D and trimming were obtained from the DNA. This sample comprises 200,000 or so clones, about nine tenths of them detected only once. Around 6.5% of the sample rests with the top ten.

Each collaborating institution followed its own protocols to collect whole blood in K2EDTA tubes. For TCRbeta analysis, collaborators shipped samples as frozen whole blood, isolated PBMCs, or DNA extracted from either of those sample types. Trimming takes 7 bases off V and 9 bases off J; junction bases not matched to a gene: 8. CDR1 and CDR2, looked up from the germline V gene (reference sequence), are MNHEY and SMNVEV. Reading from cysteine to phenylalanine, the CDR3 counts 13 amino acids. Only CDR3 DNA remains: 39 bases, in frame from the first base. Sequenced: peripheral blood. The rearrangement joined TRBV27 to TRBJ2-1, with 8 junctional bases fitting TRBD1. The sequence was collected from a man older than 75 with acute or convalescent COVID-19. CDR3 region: CASTLTGGGEQFF. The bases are TGTGCCAGCACTCTTACAGGGGGAGGTGAGCAGTTCTTC.